Shown below are 9 T cell receptor beta chains from a single sample sequenced in a study of cytomegalovirus exposure and HLA in healthy donors. Amplification used 60 Vbeta primers and 13 Jbeta primers. TCRdb keeps only in-frame clones here, not all; method: immunoSEQ multiplex PCR. The table has about 140,000 clones, around three quarters seen once; the top ten hold less than 5%. Sequenced material: PBMCs. All receptors derive from a man younger than 40 in good health.

The CDR3 protein is CASSLTDSGLGNTIYF. The CDR3 nucleotides are TGTGCCAGCAGCCTAACAGATAGTGGGCTTGGAAACACCATATATTTT. The chain recombines TRBV7-8 with TRBJ1-3; D gene ambiguous. Germline assignment: CDR1 SGHVS and CDR2 FQNEAQ. Trimming removed 5 bases at V and 3 bases at J, with 17 bases between. The CDR3 contains 16 residues. Together with reference TRBV7-8 and TRBJ1-3, the CDR3 gives the full variable domain: GAGVSQSPRYKVAKRGQDVALRCDPISGHVSLFWYQQALGQGPEFLTYFQNEAQLDKSGLPSDRFFAERPEGSVSTLKIQRTQQEDSAVYLCASSLTDSGLGNTIYFGEGSWLTVV.

This chain joins TRBV2 and TRBJ1-5; D is perhaps TRBD1 (5 bases). The germline V gene encodes CDR1 SNHLY and CDR2 FYNNEI. The CDR3 length is 14 residues. V was trimmed by 6 bases and J by 0 bases, leaving 9 bases between them. The CDR3 is CASRADISNQPQHF. The CDR3 nucleotides are TGTGCCAGCAGGGCGGACATTAGCAATCAGCCCCAGCATTTT.

The chain employs TRBV6-5 and TRBJ2-5, with TRBD1 matching 7 bases. TRBJ2-7 explains the end of the DNA better; the J call may be wrong. The germline V gene encodes CDR1 MNHEY and CDR2 SVGAGI. The CDR3 contains 14 residues. The CDR3 DNA follows: TGTGCCAGCAGTTCAACCGGGACAGCCTACGAGCAGTACTTC. Its protein is CASSSTGTAYEQYF.

The chain has TRBV27 and TRBJ2-7, with TRBD2 matching over 14 bases. With 7 bases clipped from V and 6 bases from J, the junction kept 11 bases outside the gene matches. The germline V gene encodes CDR1 MNHEY and CDR2 SMNVEV (reference sequence). The CDR3 loop spans 16 amino acids. This CDR3 is CASTRTSGRRGREQYF. The CDR3 nucleotides read TGTGCCAGCACAAGGACTAGCGGGAGGAGGGGTCGCGAGCAGTACTTC.

In this sample, this clone turned up once. The chain combines TRBV11-1 with TRBJ2-1, with 7 bases fitting TRBD2. With V trimmed by 7 bases and J by 0 bases, 12 bases remained unmatched. Germline loops: CDR1 SGHAT, CDR2 FQDESV (reference sequence). The length of the CDR3 is 17 residues. DNA of the CDR3: TGTGCCAGCACCGAACGGGGGGACTTGGTCTCCTACAATGAGCAGTTCTTC. Its translation is CASTERGDLVSYNEQFF.

This clone came up many times. The chain is built from TRBV19 and TRBJ1-3; 7 nucleotides line up with TRBD1. The CDR3 runs 17 residues. V lost 5 bases and J lost 0; bases outside the gene matches: 10. Germline V gene sequence: CDR1 LNHDA, CDR2 SQIVND (reference sequence). CDR3 sequence reads: CASSSPGDSHSGNTIYF. For the CDR3, the DNA is TGTGCCAGTAGTTCACCTGGGGACAGCCACTCTGGAAACACCATATATTTT.

The chain couples TRBV7-8 to TRBJ1-5; no clear D gene. Trimming left V 5 bases short and J 1 base short, with 18 bases between. Germline V CDR1 and CDR2: SGHVS, FQNEAQ. The CDR3 contains 17 residues. The CDR3 region has the DNA TGTGCCAGCAGCCCCTCCTCTCCCCTTATGAGCAATCAGCCCCAGCATTTT. Amino acid sequence: CASSPSSPLMSNQPQHF.

This clone was picked up a small number of times. The chain carries TRBV6-5 and TRBJ1-5; D perhaps matches TRBD1 (5 bases). Trimming took 8 bases from V and 2 from J, leaving 10 bases between them. The germline gives CDR1 MNHEY, CDR2 SVGAGI. The CDR3 covers 13 residues. CDR3 region: CASAKQGNQPQHF. The CDR3 DNA reads as TGTGCCAGCGCTAAACAGGGCAATCAGCCCCAGCATTTT.

The rearrangement uses TRBV2 and TRBJ1-2; 7 bases are a match to TRBD1. The CDR3 is 13 residues long. The V and J ends lost 5 bases and 7 bases, in that order; junction bases with no gene match: 7. Germline V gives CDR1 SNHLY, CDR2 FYNNEI. CDR3 in DNA: TGTGCCAGCAGTAACGAGGGGGCGGCTGGCTACACCTTC. This gives the protein CASSNEGAAGYTF.